This T cell receptor (beta chain) is from a study of shared clonotypes between healthy human individuals. Study conclusions and caveats: Shared clonotypes: about 5.3% naive CD4, 3.5% to 4% naive CD8, 2% to 2.5% memory CD4, approximately 0.37% memory CD8.

Turning to this clone: Its antigen is still unknown.

This CDR3 spans 14 amino acids. V lost 2 bases and J lost 1, with 6 bases in between. The germline gives CDR1 GTSNPN, CDR2 SVGIG (reference sequence). Researchers ran the assay at a deep level. Method: immunoSEQ multiplex PCR; TCRdb's copy keeps in-frame clones and lacks some. Of about 1,900,000 clones listed, about 95% are singletons. Naive CD8 populations comprised CD45RO-negative cells positively selected for CCR7, excluding terminally differentiated effector memory CD45RA+ cells. The receptor's source is a man younger than 35 in good health. Sequencing used naive CD8+ T cells sorted from blood. The rearrangement uses TRBV30 and TRBJ2-6; D remains unclear. This chain's CDR3 is CAWSWTSGANVLTF. CDR3 DNA sequence: TGTGCCTGGAGTTGGACGTCTGGGGCCAACGTCCTGACTTTC.